The rows below give T cell receptor beta chains drawn from one sample of a study of PD-L1 blockade in urothelial cancer. Sequencing was performed with immunoSEQ multiplex PCR; in TCRdb, only in-frame clones are kept and a portion is missing. Of 54,000 or so clones detected, 84% appear once; the ten largest clones hold 1% to 1.5%. The input for sequencing was PBMCs, taken around atezolizumab (anti-PD-L1) treatment. The receptors were sampled from a man over 45 with urothelial cancer. Both conserved end residues are part of each CDR3. A D gene is named only where the DNA matches it firmly. Clone size is not always given. Where it is, it says once, few, many or a class for expanded clones.

J gene,V gene,D gene,clone size,CDR3 DNA,CDR3 protein
TRBJ2-2,TRBV7-6,TRBD2,NA,TGTGCCAGCAGCTTATACGGACTAGCGGGAGGGCCGCCCACCGGGGAGCTGTTTTTT,CASSLYGLAGGPPTGELFF
TRBJ2-7,TRBV12-5,NA,NA,TGTGCTAGTGGATCCACCGTCCTAAGCTCCTACGAGCAGTACTTC,CASGSTVLSSYEQYF
TRBJ2-1,TRBV9,TRBD2,once,TGTGCCAGCAGCGGGGACTATAATGAGCAGTTCTTC,CASSGDYNEQFF
TRBJ2-2,TRBV27,TRBD2,NA,TGTGCCAGCAGTTTAAAAGTTCGGGGGGTCGGCACCGGGGAGCTGTTTTTT,CASSLKVRGVGTGELFF
TRBJ2-7,TRBV5-8,TRBD1,NA,TGTGCCAGCAATCTAGGACAGGGAATAGGAGAGCAGTACTTC,CASNLGQGIGEQYF
TRBJ1-4,TRBV9,TRBD1,NA,TGTGCCAGCAGCCCCCCGGGACAGATAGTGGAAAAACTGTTTTTT,CASSPPGQIVEKLFF
TRBJ2-1,TRBV29-1,NA,NA,TGCAGCGTTGAAGATGGGTGGGGGCGTTTAAATGAGCAGTTCTTC,CSVEDGWGRLNEQFF
TRBJ1-2,TRBV5-5,NA,NA,TGTGCCAGCAGCTTGGGCACAGGGAGCTATGGCTACACCTTC,CASSLGTGSYGYTF
TRBJ2-3,TRBV27,NA,NA,TGTGCCAGCACCAACACCACAGATACGCAGTATTTT,CASTNTTDTQYF
TRBJ2-1,TRBV21-1,NA,NA,TGTGCCAGCAGCAAAGCGCTTCCCAGCGGGAGGGGGGTACTCTACAATGAGCAGTTCTTC,CASSKALPSGRGVLYNEQFF
TRBJ1-3,TRBV30,NA,NA,TGTGCCTGGAGTGTACGGGGGGGTTTGGGAAACACCATATATTTT,CAWSVRGGLGNTIYF
TRBJ1-1,TRBV28,NA,NA,TGTGCCAGCAGAGCTATCGCTGAAGCTTTCTTT,CASRAIAEAFF
TRBJ2-7,TRBV10-3,TRBD1,NA,TGTGCCATCAGTGAGTCCCGCATGGACAGGTTCTCCTACGAGCAGTACTTC,CAISESRMDRFSYEQYF
TRBJ2-3,TRBV27,NA,NA,TGTGCCAGCAGTTTAGGCAGGACGCAGTATTTT,CASSLGRTQYF
TRBJ1-3,TRBV4-1,NA,NA,TGCGCCAGCAGCCAATCGGGAAACACCATATATTTT,CASSQSGNTIYF
TRBJ2-7,TRBV27,NA,once,TGTGCCAGCAGTTTCGGGAGACAATACGAGCAGTACTTC,CASSFGRQYEQYF
TRBJ2-1,TRBV7-2,NA,NA,TGTGCCAGCAGCTTAGATGAGGGAGGCGGTACTAATGAGCAGTTCTTC,CASSLDEGGGTNEQFF
TRBJ2-7,TRBV27,TRBD1,once,TGTGCCAGCAGTTTATCTGGGCAGGGGGTCGTCGAGCAGTACTTC,CASSLSGQGVVEQYF
TRBJ2-7,TRBV5-5,NA,NA,TGTGCCAGCAGCTTGGGTGGCAACTCCTACGAGCAGTACTTC,CASSLGGNSYEQYF
TRBJ2-5,TRBV19,NA,few,TGTGCCAGTAGTATATTCCCATACGGAGAAGAGACCCAGTACTTC,CASSIFPYGEETQYF
TRBJ2-3,TRBV7-2,TRBD2,NA,TGTGCCAGCAGCCCACTAGCGGGAGGCAGGTTTGATACGCAGTATTTT,CASSPLAGGRFDTQYF
TRBJ2-3,TRBV5-1,TRBD1,NA,TGCGCCAGCAGCCCCGGGGGCGGGACAGGGTCGGGAGATACGCAGTATTTT,CASSPGGGTGSGDTQYF
TRBJ1-2,TRBV2,TRBD1,once,TGTGCCAGCAGGGACCCCGGGACAGATTATGGCTACACCTTC,CASRDPGTDYGYTF
TRBJ2-7,TRBV5-4,TRBD1,NA,TGTGCCAGCAGCTTCACCGGGACAGGGAACGGCGAGCAGTACTTC,CASSFTGTGNGEQYF